The 21 T cell receptor beta chains given below trace back to one sample, sequenced in a study of T cells in Graves' hyperthyroidism and ophthalmopathy. What was amplified from RNA transcripts were TCR beta CDR3 regions. Using the HTBI primer set, a first-round RT-PCR was run on the TCR CDR3. TCRdb processed the multiplex PCR reads anew with MiXCR; each CDR3 protein has one entry. The data show a few hundred thousand distinct CDR3 sequences, approximately 20% seen once. The source material was blood. These receptors all come from a man aged 40-50 years with Graves' hyperthyroidism.

The sample holds many counts of this clonotype. The gene calls are TRBV20-1 and TRBJ2-2, with D maybe TRBD1 (5 bases). Trimming took off 1 base at V and 4 bases at J, with 7 bases between the two ends. The CDR3 covers 13 residues. Germline values: CDR1 DFQATT, CDR2 SNEGSKA (reference sequence). The chain's CDR3 is CSARVGATGELFF. The CDR3 nucleotides are TGCAGTGCTAGAGTAGGGGCCACCGGGGAGCTGTTTTTT.

This chain joins TRBV10-2 and TRBJ2-5; D call uncertain. V was clipped by 2 bases and J by 5 bases, with 15 bases between them. The CDR3 length is 15 residues. Germline values: CDR1 WSHSY, CDR2 SAAADI. As DNA, the CDR3 is TGCGCCAGCAGTGAGGAGTACTTCAAAAAGGAGACCCAGTACTTC. Translation: CASSEEYFKKETQYF.

In its sample, this clonotype was seen a few times. The chain employs TRBV29-1 and TRBJ2-7; weak D call: TRBD2 (5 bases). Germline CDR1 is SQVTM and CDR2 is ANQGSEA. The CDR3 runs to 12 residues. Trimming stripped 7 bases from V and 5 bases from J, with 15 bases between. The CDR3 sequence: CSAYPEGDEQYF. The CDR3 DNA reads as TGCAGCGCTTACCCAGAGGGTGACGAGCAGTACTTC.

This clonotype came up many times. The chain employs TRBV7-2 and TRBJ2-7, with D uncertain. V lost 4 bases and J 7 bases, leaving 14 bases between the germline ends. CDR3 length: 13 amino acids. The V gene's germline CDR1 is SGHTA and CDR2 FQGNSA. The CDR3 nucleotides are TGTGCCAGCAGCTCTCTAACCCTCGGGGAGCAGTACTTC. Protein: CASSSLTLGEQYF.

The gene calls are TRBV9 and TRBJ2-6; TRBD1 aligns across 7 bases. This CDR3 is 15 amino acids long. From germline, CDR1 is SGDLS and CDR2 YYNGEE. V was clipped by 4 bases and J by 2 bases; unmatched bases: 3. In DNA, the CDR3 is TGTGCCAGCAGCAAACAGGGGACTGGGGCCAACGTCCTGACTTTC. Protein sequence: CASSKQGTGANVLTF.

This clonotype was picked up many times. The genes are TRBV7-9 and TRBJ1-1; 10 positions agree with TRBD1. Germline-derived CDR1 and CDR2 are SEHNR and FQNEAQ (reference sequence). This CDR3 spans 15 amino acids. J was trimmed by 5 bases and V by 5 bases; bases with no gene match: 8. The CDR3 region is CASSLETGGLTEAFF. CDR3 nucleotide sequence: TGTGCCAGCAGCCTAGAGACAGGGGGCCTGACTGAAGCTTTCTTT.

In its sample, this clonotype was seen many times. The chain has TRBV24-1 and TRBJ2-7; D unclear. CDR1 and CDR2 (germline): KGHDR, SFDVKD. The CDR3 extends over 14 amino acids. Trimming left V 4 bases short and J 0 bases short, with 9 bases between. The CDR3 nucleotides read TGTGCCACCAGTGAGGCAGGATCCTCCTACGAGCAGTACTTC. Its protein product is CATSEAGSSYEQYF.

This clonotype was observed many times. V usage is TRBV3-1 and J usage is TRBJ1-2; 8 bases agree with TRBD1. This CDR3 contains 14 residues. Germline trimming cut 0 bases from V and 5 bases from J; bases unmatched to any gene: 2. From germline, CDR1 is LGHDT and CDR2 YNNKEL (reference sequence). CDR3 DNA: TGTGCCAGCAGCCAAGAACAGGGGGAATATGGCTACACCTTC. The encoded protein is CASSQEQGEYGYTF.

This clonotype has a handful of counts. The rearrangement links TRBV6-1 to TRBJ2-1; D not resolved. This CDR3 contains 14 residues. V was pared by 6 bases and J by 0 bases, with 9 bases between. The germline CDR1 and CDR2 sequences are MNHNS and SASEGT. CDR3 nucleotide sequence: TGTGCCAGCAGGGCGGACGCCTCCTACAATGAGCAGTTCTTC. This codes for CASRADASYNEQFF.

This clonotype was counted at least ten times. The rearrangement uses TRBV3-1 and TRBJ1-1; TRBD1 might be the D (6 bases). This CDR3 contains 17 residues. With 3 bases removed from V and 4 bases from J, the gap between germline ends came to 21 bases. CDR1 is LGHDT, CDR2 YNNKEL, per germline (reference sequence). CDR3 DNA sequence: TGTGCCAGCAGCCAGCACGGGACACTGGATGAGAGCACTGAAGCTTTCTTT. Its protein is CASSQHGTLDESTEAFF.

This clonotype was observed at least ten times. The rearrangement uses TRBV6-2 or TRBV6-3 and TRBJ1-1, with 7 bases matching TRBD1. Germline V gene data show CDR1 as MNHEY and CDR2 as SVGEGT. The CDR3 contains 14 residues. With 6 bases clipped from V and 5 bases from J, the junction kept 9 bases outside the gene matches. CDR3 protein: CASRLTGWRTEAFF. DNA of the CDR3: TGTGCCAGCAGGTTGACAGGGTGGAGGACTGAAGCTTTCTTT.

In this sample, this clonotype turned up many times. The chain links TRBV2 to TRBJ1-1; D gene unclear. The CDR3 has 13 residues. CDR1 and CDR2 (germline): SNHLY, FYNNEI. The ends were cut back, 6 bases at V and 1 base at J, with 9 bases in the middle. This CDR3 is CASRLSANTEAFF. CDR3 sequence (DNA): TGTGCCAGCAGACTTTCAGCGAACACTGAAGCTTTCTTT.

In its sample, this clonotype was seen many times. The CDR3: CASSSSGHSQETQYF. In DNA form, the CDR3 reads TGTGCCAGCAGCTCCTCCGGACACTCTCAAGAGACCCAGTACTTC. The chain is built from TRBV7-8 and TRBJ2-5; tentative D call: TRBD1 (5 bases). The V end lost 4 bases, the J end lost 2 bases, and 14 bases lay between the germline ends. Germline V gene data show CDR1 as SGHVS and CDR2 as FQNEAQ. The CDR3 extends over 15 amino acids.

Many counts were recorded for this clonotype. CDR3 loop: CASSLSQTNTGELFF. The CDR3 DNA follows: TGCGCCAGCAGCTTATCGCAGACAAACACCGGGGAGCTGTTTTTT. The chain recombines TRBV5-1 with TRBJ2-2; D is undetermined. V was clipped by 2 bases and J by 2 bases, with 10 bases between them. Germline V gene sequence: CDR1 SGHRS, CDR2 YFSETQ. The CDR3 totals 15 residues.

This clonotype was seen repeatedly, ten times or more. The gene calls are TRBV5-8 and TRBJ2-5; D gene ambiguous. In germline, CDR1 is SGHTS, CDR2 YDEGEE. There are 13 residues in the CDR3. Deletions cut 0 bases from V and 3 bases from J, with 6 bases between. The chain's CDR3 is CASSLGAEETQYF. The DNA of the CDR3 is TGTGCCAGCAGCTTGGGGGCGGAAGAGACCCAGTACTTC.

V is TRBV20-1 and J is TRBJ2-5; 7 positions match TRBD1. The CDR3 spans 15 residues. The V segment lost 4 bases and the J segment 3 bases; nucleotides outside the gene matches: 11. Germline CDR1 reads DFQATT; CDR2 reads SNEGSKA (reference sequence). The CDR3 reads CSAMKLGQKKETQYF. Here the CDR3 DNA reads TGCAGTGCTATGAAATTGGGACAGAAAAAAGAGACCCAGTACTTC.

In DNA form, the CDR3 reads TGTGCCAGCAGTTACTTGGACAGGGAGAATGAGCAGTTCTTC. Its translation is CASSYLDRENEQFF. The chain has TRBV6-5 and TRBJ2-1, with TRBD1 matching 8 bases. V lost 1 base, J lost 7 bases, and 3 bases stayed unmatched. CDR1 is MNHEY, CDR2 SVGAGI, per germline. The CDR3 covers 14 residues.

In its sample, this clonotype was seen many times. V is TRBV5-1 and J is TRBJ2-7; D possibly corresponds to TRBD1 (5 bases). The germline V gene has CDR1 SGHRS and CDR2 YFSETQ. The CDR3 is 14 amino acids. V was pared by 0 bases and J by 3 bases, with 10 bases between. For the CDR3, the DNA is TGCGCCAGCAGCTTGGCGAGACAGTTCTACGAGCAGTACTTC. This gives the protein CASSLARQFYEQYF. Looking up the rest from reference TRBV5-1 and TRBJ2-7 gives the full variable domain: KAGVTQTPRYLIKTRGQQVTLSCSPISGHRSVSWYQQTPGQGLQFLFEYFSETQRNKGNFPGRFSGRQFSNSRSEMNVSTLELGDSALYLCASSLARQFYEQYFGPGTRLTVT.

This clonotype was detected many times. The chain joins TRBV3-1 to TRBJ1-6, with 8 bases matching TRBD1. The CDR3 contains 14 residues. CDR1 is LGHDT and CDR2 is YNNKEL in the germline V gene (reference sequence). V shed 5 bases, J shed 10 bases, and the junction held 7 bases outside the gene matches. Here the CDR3 reads CASSWTGWRSPLHF. CDR3 bases: TGTGCCAGCAGCTGGACAGGGTGGCGATCACCCCTCCACTTT.

This clonotype was seen at least ten times. The chain combines TRBV7-9 with TRBJ2-7; a possible D gene is TRBD1 (6 bases). CDR3 length equals 13 residues. Between the trimmed V and J ends, which lost 5 bases and 5 bases, there was a span of 13 bases. Germline lookup yields CDR1 SEHNR and CDR2 FQNEAQ (reference sequence). The CDR3 coding sequence is TGTGCCAGCAGCCGATCTGGGACAAACGAGCAGTACTTC. This translates into CASSRSGTNEQYF.

This clonotype was seen repeatedly, ten times or more. The genes are TRBV20-1 and TRBJ1-1, with D tentatively TRBD1 (6 bases). The CDR3 extends over 13 amino acids. V lost 3 bases to trimming and J lost 2 bases, with 10 bases between them. Looked up from germline, CDR1 is DFQATT and CDR2 is SNEGSKA (reference sequence). CDR3 in DNA: TGCAGTGCTAGGTGGGGGCACAACACTGAAGCTTTCTTT. This sequence encodes CSARWGHNTEAFF.